This record looks at one TCR beta chain sequence and its context. Sequence at one end of the junction differs from germline and may be a read error. The CDR3 covers 13 residues. CDR1 and CDR2 from the germline V gene are SGHDT and YYEEEE. TCRdb keeps only in-frame clones here, not all; method: immunoSEQ multiplex PCR. Among about 13,000 clones listed, more than 70% were seen once. This sample stems from a study of T cell changes during pregnancy in multiple sclerosis. The rearrangement uses TRBV5-6 and TRBJ1-2; D is perhaps TRBD1 (6 bases). Sequenced here: CD8+ T cells from peripheral blood mononuclear cells, sampled in the first trimester of pregnancy. This sequence was found in a female donor with multiple sclerosis, enrolled in a pregnancy study. CDR3 residues: CASSSPDSYSYTF. CDR3 in DNA: TGTGCCAGCAGCTCCCCGGACAGCTATAGCTACACCTTC.